One sample yielded the 14 T cell receptor beta chains listed below, sequenced in a study of cytomegalovirus exposure and HLA in healthy donors. Primers for the PCR totalled 60 Vbeta and 13 Jbeta. Clones were sequenced by immunoSEQ multiplex PCR, and TCRdb holds only the in-frame ones, with some missing. The sample consists of about 170,000 clones, about 85% of them appearing once. Material for sequencing was PBMCs. These TCRs come from a man aged 25 to 45 in good health and CMV-seropositive.

The chain couples TRBV7-9 to TRBJ2-2; D unresolved. The CDR3 loop spans 16 amino acids. Looked up from germline, CDR1 is SEHNR and CDR2 is FQNEAQ (reference sequence). V dropped 2 bases and J dropped 3 bases, with 13 bases sitting between them. This CDR3 reads CASSLSLERDTGELFF. The CDR3 DNA reads TGTGCCAGCAGCTTATCCCTAGAACGGGACACCGGGGAGCTGTTTTTT.

This clone has more than one count but fewer than ten. The V and J genes are TRBV5-8 and TRBJ2-3, with a possible D match to TRBD2 (6 bases). Germline V gene sequence: CDR1 SGHTS, CDR2 YDEGEE. Trimming left V 1 base short and J 2 bases short, with 11 bases between. The CDR3 spans 15 residues. CDR3 residues: CASSLMDYDTDTQYF. In DNA, the CDR3 is TGTGCCAGCAGCTTGATGGACTATGACACAGATACGCAGTATTTT.

This clone was observed a single time. This chain joins TRBV19 and TRBJ1-2; possible D gene TRBD1, 6 bases. This CDR3 has 14 residues. V was clipped by 3 bases and J by 3 bases, with 11 bases between them. Per germline, CDR1 LNHDA and CDR2 SQIVND (reference sequence). This chain's CDR3 is CASSIRQVYYGYTF. The CDR3 DNA reads TGTGCCAGTAGTATCAGACAGGTCTACTATGGCTACACCTTC.

The J gene is TRBJ1-1, the V gene TRBV14, with D tentatively TRBD1 (5 bases). CDR1 and CDR2 (germline): SGHDN, FVKESK. The CDR3 has 13 amino acids. Between the trimmed V and J ends, which lost 2 bases and 1 base, there was a span of 5 bases. The DNA of the CDR3 is TGTGCCAGCAGCCAACAGGGGAACACTGAAGCTTTCTTT. It codes for CASSQQGNTEAFF.

The V and J genes are TRBV5-4 and TRBJ2-1; 11 nucleotides align to TRBD2. The junction had 3 bases not matched to a gene; V was cut back by 2 bases and J by 5 bases. CDR1 SGHNT and CDR2 YYREEE come from the germline V gene (reference sequence). This CDR3 is built from 15 residues. The CDR3 loop reads CASSLGTSGDNEQFF. CDR3 sequence (DNA): TGTGCCAGCAGCTTAGGGACTAGCGGAGACAATGAGCAGTTCTTC.

The gene calls are TRBV11-3 and TRBJ1-2; 7 nucleotides line up with TRBD1. The CDR3 has 15 residues. V was clipped by 3 bases and J by 4 bases; unmatched bases: 8. Per the germline V gene, CDR1 is SGHNT and CDR2 is YENEEA. CDR3 protein: CASSLFTGDTYGYTF. The CDR3, as DNA: TGTGCCAGCAGCTTGTTTACAGGGGACACCTATGGCTACACCTTC.

With respect to this clone: At one boundary the junction diverges from the germline segment, which might be a read error. V is TRBV7-9 and J is TRBJ2-5; D remains ambiguous. This CDR3 has 11 residues. Germline assignment: CDR1 SEHNR and CDR2 FQNEAQ (reference sequence). The CDR3 DNA reads as TGTTCCAGCAGCTCGCAAGAGACCCAGTACTTC. The encoded protein is CSSSSQETQYF.

The chain carries TRBV4-3 and TRBJ2-5, with D tentatively TRBD2 (5 bases). Trimming cost V 3 bases and J 0 bases, with 5 bases left between them. CDR3 length: 13 amino acids. Germline CDR1 LGHNA, CDR2 YSLEER. The CDR3 spells CASSQDYQETQYF. CDR3 DNA sequence: TGCGCCAGCAGCCAGGACTACCAAGAGACCCAGTACTTC.

The rearrangement joins TRBV10-2 to TRBJ1-5; the match to TRBD1 covers 10 bases. Germline CDR1 is WSHSY and CDR2 is SAAADI. V gave up 2 bases and J gave up 6 bases; unmatched junction bases: 4. This CDR3 region has 15 residues. The CDR3 bases are TGCGCCAGCAGTGAGCCGACAGGGGGCGTTCAGCCCCAGCATTTT. It specifies CASSEPTGGVQPQHF.

The chain recombines TRBV7-2 with TRBJ1-5; 10 bases align to TRBD1. Germline CDR1 SGHTA, CDR2 FQGNSA. The CDR3 length is 16 residues. V dropped 4 bases and J dropped 3; count of bases not matched to a gene: 6. The CDR3 loop is CASSSDRGSYNQPQHF. The CDR3 DNA follows: TGTGCCAGCAGCTCGGACAGGGGGTCCTACAATCAGCCCCAGCATTTT. Looking up the rest from reference TRBV7-2 and TRBJ1-5 gives the full variable domain: GAGVSQSPSNKVTEKGKDVELRCDPISGHTALYWYRQSLGQGLEFLIYFQGNSAPDKSGLPSDRFSAERTGGSVSTLTIQRTQQEDSAVYLCASSSDRGSYNQPQHFGDGTRLSIL.

The chain is built from TRBV7-9 and TRBJ1-4, with D perhaps TRBD1 (6 bases). With 3 bases removed from V and 9 bases from J, the gap between germline ends came to 17 bases. The CDR3 totals 15 residues. The germline V gene has CDR1 SEHNR and CDR2 FQNEAQ (reference sequence). In DNA form, the CDR3 reads TGTGCCAGCAGCTTCGGACAGAACGCGCTTAAAAAACTGTTTTTT. Its protein product is CASSFGQNALKKLFF.

This clone has ten or more counts. The V gene is TRBV18, the J gene TRBJ2-2; D not resolved. Trimming removed 10 bases from V and 3 bases from J, with 12 bases in between. The CDR3 has 13 residues. The germline V gene has CDR1 KGHSH and CDR2 LQKENI. In nucleotides, the CDR3 is TGTGCCACCCCCGGAGTTGACACCGGGGAGCTGTTTTTT. This gives the protein CATPGVDTGELFF.

The chain is built from TRBV27 and TRBJ2-7, with 9 positions matching TRBD1. In germline, CDR1 is MNHEY, CDR2 SMNVEV (reference sequence). The CDR3 totals 11 residues. Trimming at V came to 8 bases and at J to 12 bases, leaving 8 bases not matched to a gene. CDR3 loop: CASRGQGKRYF. In nucleotides, the CDR3 is TGTGCCAGCCGGGGACAGGGTAAGCGGTACTTC.

The J gene is TRBJ1-2, the V gene TRBV19; D gene uncertain. This CDR3 is 15 amino acids long. Trimming pared 6 bases from V and 0 bases from J, leaving 14 bases between. Germline assignment: CDR1 LNHDA and CDR2 SQIVND (reference sequence). The CDR3 sequence is CASRGGRQTNYGYTF. CDR3 nucleotides: TGTGCCAGTAGAGGAGGCAGGCAAACTAACTATGGCTACACCTTC. The full variable domain, its missing parts supplied by reference TRBV19 and TRBJ1-2, is DGGITQSPKYLFRKEGQNVTLSCEQNLNHDAMYWYRQDPGQGLRLIYYSQIVNDFQKGDIAEGYSVSREKKESFPLTVTSAQKNPTAFYLCASRGGRQTNYGYTFGSGTRLTVV.